The present TCR beta chain was sequenced within a study of PD-L1 blockade in urothelial cancer. Sequencing was performed with immunoSEQ multiplex PCR; in TCRdb, only in-frame clones are kept and a portion is missing. The sample has around 110,000 clones; roughly 90% are singletons. Germline V gene data show CDR1 as MNHEY and CDR2 as SVGAGI. Trimming took 2 bases from V and 5 from J; bases not matched to a gene: 6. The length of the CDR3 is 14 residues. Time point in this sample: peripheral blood 6 weeks after treatment start. The rearrangement joins TRBV6-5 to TRBJ2-7; 7 bases align to TRBD1. Sequences were derived from PBMCs, sampled around atezolizumab (anti-PD-L1) treatment. The receptor was derived from a man between 60 and 70 years old with urothelial cancer. Here the CDR3 DNA reads TGTGCCAGCAGTTACAGACAGGGAGATGACGAGCAGTACTTC. It is translated as CASSYRQGDDEQYF.